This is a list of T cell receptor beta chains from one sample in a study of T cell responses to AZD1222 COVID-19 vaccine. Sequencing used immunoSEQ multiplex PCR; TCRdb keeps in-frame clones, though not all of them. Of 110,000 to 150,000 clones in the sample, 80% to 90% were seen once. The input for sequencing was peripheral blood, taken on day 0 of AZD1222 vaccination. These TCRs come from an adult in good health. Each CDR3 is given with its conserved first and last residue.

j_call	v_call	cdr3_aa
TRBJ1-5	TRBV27	CASSPGQSNQPQHF
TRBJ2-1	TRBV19	CASSPPGGGLEYEQFF
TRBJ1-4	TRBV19	CASSIDGTGGLFF
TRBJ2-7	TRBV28	CASSLESYEQYF
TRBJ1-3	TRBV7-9	CASSVDREDTIYF
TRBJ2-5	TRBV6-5	CASSPRTDLETQYF
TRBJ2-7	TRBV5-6	CASSMGQMNSEQYF
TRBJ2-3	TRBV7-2	CASTIWQGGTDTQYF
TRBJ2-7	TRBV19	CASSISGITYEQYF
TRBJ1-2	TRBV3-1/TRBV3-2	CASSRATVYGYTF
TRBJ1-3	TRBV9	CASSVGVGTNTIYF
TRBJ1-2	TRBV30	CAWTYSNYGYTF
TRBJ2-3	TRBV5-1	CASRATSGSTDTQYF
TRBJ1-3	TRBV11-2	CASSSATTWGTGNTIYF
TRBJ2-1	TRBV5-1	CASSLSGDNEQFF
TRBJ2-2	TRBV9	CASSRPYGNGELFF
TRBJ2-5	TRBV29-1	CSVESWETQYF
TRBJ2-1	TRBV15	CATSRGSTYNEQFF
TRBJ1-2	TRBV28	CASIGQGARGYGYTF
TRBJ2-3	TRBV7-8	CASSLTSGTDTQYF
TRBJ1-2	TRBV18	CASFGGGGYTF
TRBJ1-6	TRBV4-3	CASSQDPQAYNSPLHF
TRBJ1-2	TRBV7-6	CASSLAYQYGYTF
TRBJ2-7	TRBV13	CASSWGLAGDVDEQYF
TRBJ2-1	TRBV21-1	CASSRPPGSGFGYNEQFF
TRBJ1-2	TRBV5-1	CASSLAGELQGYTF
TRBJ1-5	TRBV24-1	CATSAFYSNQPQHF
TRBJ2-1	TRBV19	CASSIIPGQGNEQFF
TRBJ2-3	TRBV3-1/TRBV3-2	CASTGVPESTDTQYF
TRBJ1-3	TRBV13	CASSLLNTIYF
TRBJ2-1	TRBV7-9	CASSPKPGLAGALEQFF
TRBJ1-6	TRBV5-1	CASSLLTGNNSPLHF
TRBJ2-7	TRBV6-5	CASSLVVGEQYF
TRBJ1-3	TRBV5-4	CASSSQEDSGNTIYF
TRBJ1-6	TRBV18	CASSPGQLNSPLHF
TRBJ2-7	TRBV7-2	CASSLELTSYEQYF
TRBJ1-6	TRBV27	CASSLGTMGSPLHF
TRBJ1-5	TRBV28	CASRQYLRNQPQHF
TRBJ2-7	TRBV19	CASGGMAGVNEQYF
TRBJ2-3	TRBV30	CAWRPGYGADTQYF
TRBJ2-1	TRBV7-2	CASSLAYGAYNEQFF
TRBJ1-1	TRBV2	CASSGIAAEAFF
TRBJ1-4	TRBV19	CASSIGTQEEKLFF
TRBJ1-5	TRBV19	CASSPFLRAVNQPQHF
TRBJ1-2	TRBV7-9	CASSLRGTPYGYTF
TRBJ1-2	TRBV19	CASRRTDYGYTF
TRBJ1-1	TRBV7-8	CASSRTGLYAEAFF
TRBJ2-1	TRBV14	CASSPLSRRGEQFF
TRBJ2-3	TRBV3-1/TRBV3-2	CASSHSALAGGPSTDTQYF
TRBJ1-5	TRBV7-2	CASSPRAGDQPQHF